Described below is a single TCR beta chain sequence and its context. The data derive from a study of blood T cell repertoires in COVID-19. For the study at large: Acute-phase and convalescent COVID-19 samples originated in the United States, Italy and Spain. T cells, B-cell-depleted T cells, or PBMCs supplied cDNA or gDNA.

From germline, CDR1 is LNHDA and CDR2 SQIVND (reference sequence). The CDR3 spans 14 residues. Trimming pared 5 bases from V and 0 bases from J, leaving 11 bases between. Methods used by the authors: Quantification of nucleated cells was approximated via reference gene primer amplification. TCRdb keeps only in-frame clones here, not all; method: immunoSEQ multiplex PCR. The V and J calls and clone size are taken from that table; D and trimming were inferred from the DNA. This table has approximately 35,000 clones, 90% appearing once. Sequencing was done on a sample of peripheral blood. The rearrangement uses TRBV19 and TRBJ2-7, with D unresolved. The TCR was taken from a human donor in a cohort sampled during active COVID-19. CDR3 sequence (DNA): TGTGCCAGTAGTCCCTGGGCCAGCTCCTACGAGCAGTACTTC. Its protein is CASSPWASSYEQYF.